Listed below are T cell receptor beta chains from one sample, sequenced in a study of cytomegalovirus exposure and HLA in healthy donors. Assay: immunoSEQ multiplex PCR; the TCRdb copy retains only in-frame clones and omits some. The sample has approximately 140,000 clones, roughly 88% seen once; the top ten hold almost 8%. The sequenced sample consisted of PBMCs. These receptor sequences come from a woman between 18 and 29 years old in good health and CMV-seropositive. Each CDR3 is given with its conserved first and last residue. The order of the fields is D gene, J gene, clone size, V gene, CDR3 protein, CDR3 DNA. D genes are given only for firm matches. Rows give clone size only sometimes, using once, few, many, or a class for an expanded clone.

d_gene: TRBD2
j_gene: TRBJ2-5
abundance: -
v_gene: TRBV9
CDR3aa: CASSVTSGQETQYF
CDR3nt: TGTGCCAGCAGCGTAACTAGCGGGCAAGAGACCCAGTACTTC

d_gene: TRBD2
j_gene: TRBJ2-1
abundance: -
v_gene: TRBV13
CDR3aa: CASSFRGRGNEQFF
CDR3nt: TGTGCCAGCAGCTTTCGGGGGAGGGGTAATGAGCAGTTCTTC

d_gene: TRBD1
j_gene: TRBJ1-2
abundance: -
v_gene: TRBV7-2
CDR3aa: CASSLAQGGYGYTF
CDR3nt: TGTGCCAGCAGCTTAGCGCAGGGGGGATATGGCTACACCTTC

d_gene: TRBD1
j_gene: TRBJ1-5
abundance: -
v_gene: TRBV30
CDR3aa: CAWRPGQGKNVGQPQHF
CDR3nt: TGTGCCTGGCGGCCGGGACAGGGGAAGAACGTGGGTCAGCCCCAGCATTTT

d_gene: -
j_gene: TRBJ2-2
abundance: -
v_gene: TRBV27
CDR3aa: CASSFEGLNTGELFF
CDR3nt: TGTGCCAGCAGTTTCGAGGGACTCAACACCGGGGAGCTGTTTTTT

d_gene: -
j_gene: TRBJ1-4
abundance: -
v_gene: TRBV7-9
CDR3aa: CASSLHGEKLFF
CDR3nt: TGTGCCAGCAGCTTGCACGGTGAAAAACTGTTTTTT

d_gene: TRBD1
j_gene: TRBJ2-2
abundance: -
v_gene: TRBV9
CDR3aa: CASSAPGTGMSGELFF
CDR3nt: TGTGCCAGCAGCGCCCCCGGGACAGGGATGTCCGGGGAGCTGTTTTTT

d_gene: -
j_gene: TRBJ1-5
abundance: -
v_gene: TRBV2
CDR3aa: CASSDRGRNQPQHF
CDR3nt: TGTGCCAGCAGTGACAGGGGTCGCAATCAGCCCCAGCATTTT

d_gene: -
j_gene: TRBJ1-2
abundance: -
v_gene: TRBV15
CDR3aa: CATSRERGFYGYTF
CDR3nt: TGTGCCACCAGCAGAGAACGGGGGTTCTATGGCTACACCTTC

d_gene: TRBD2
j_gene: TRBJ2-3
abundance: -
v_gene: TRBV5-1
CDR3aa: CASSLEAGSTDTQYF
CDR3nt: TGCGCCAGCAGCTTGGAAGCGGGGTCCACAGATACGCAGTATTTT

d_gene: -
j_gene: TRBJ1-2
abundance: -
v_gene: TRBV4-1
CDR3aa: CASSQVSAAGYTF
CDR3nt: TGCGCCAGCAGCCAAGTTTCGGCGGCCGGCTACACCTTC

d_gene: -
j_gene: TRBJ2-5
abundance: -
v_gene: TRBV7-9
CDR3aa: CASSRGQETQYF
CDR3nt: TGTGCCAGCAGCCGGGGTCAAGAGACCCAGTACTTC

d_gene: TRBD1
j_gene: TRBJ2-7
abundance: few
v_gene: TRBV2
CDR3aa: CASHGTDYEQYF
CDR3nt: TGTGCCAGCCACGGGACAGACTACGAGCAGTACTTC

d_gene: -
j_gene: TRBJ2-7
abundance: -
v_gene: TRBV4-1
CDR3aa: CASSQDLDEQYF
CDR3nt: TGCGCCAGCAGCCAAGATCTTGACGAGCAGTACTTC

d_gene: -
j_gene: TRBJ1-1
abundance: -
v_gene: TRBV19
CDR3aa: CASRAPEMNTEAFF
CDR3nt: TGTGCCAGTAGGGCGCCGGAGATGAACACTGAAGCTTTCTTT

d_gene: TRBD1
j_gene: TRBJ2-7
abundance: -
v_gene: TRBV4-3
CDR3aa: CASSRWGDRGSDEQYF
CDR3nt: TGCGCCAGCAGCCGATGGGGGGACAGGGGATCGGACGAGCAGTACTTC

d_gene: -
j_gene: TRBJ2-1
abundance: -
v_gene: TRBV20-1
CDR3aa: CKQVINNEQFF
CDR3nt: TGCAAGCAGGTAATAAACAATGAGCAGTTCTTC

d_gene: TRBD1
j_gene: TRBJ1-6
abundance: -
v_gene: TRBV28
CDR3aa: CASSQQGTYNSPLHF
CDR3nt: TGTGCCAGCAGTCAACAGGGGACCTATAATTCACCCCTCCACTTT

d_gene: TRBD2
j_gene: TRBJ2-7
abundance: -
v_gene: TRBV4-1
CDR3aa: CASSPGGYWEQYF
CDR3nt: TGCGCCAGCAGCCCCGGGGGGTACTGGGAGCAGTACTTC

d_gene: -
j_gene: TRBJ1-5
abundance: many
v_gene: TRBV2
CDR3aa: CASRTGLSNQPQHF
CDR3nt: TGTGCCAGCAGGACAGGTCTTAGCAATCAGCCCCAGCATTTT

d_gene: -
j_gene: TRBJ2-3
abundance: -
v_gene: TRBV2
CDR3aa: CASRRAISTDTQYF
CDR3nt: TGTGCCAGCAGGCGGGCTATTAGCACAGATACGCAGTATTTT

d_gene: TRBD1
j_gene: TRBJ1-5
abundance: few
v_gene: TRBV30
CDR3aa: CAWNDRGHNQPQHF
CDR3nt: TGTGCCTGGAATGACAGGGGGCATAATCAGCCCCAGCATTTT

d_gene: -
j_gene: TRBJ2-3
abundance: -
v_gene: TRBV7-9
CDR3aa: CASSLSYPDIRDTQYF
CDR3nt: TGTGCCAGCAGCTTAAGTTACCCCGACATTCGAGATACGCAGTATTTT

d_gene: -
j_gene: TRBJ2-1
abundance: -
v_gene: TRBV7-2
CDR3aa: CASSLAGVSVNEQFF
CDR3nt: TGTGCCAGCAGCTTAGCAGGAGTCTCGGTCAATGAGCAGTTCTTC

d_gene: -
j_gene: TRBJ2-1
abundance: once
v_gene: TRBV11-3
CDR3aa: CASSFGGSGSYNEQFF
CDR3nt: TGTGCCAGCAGCTTTGGGGGCTCGGGATCCTACAATGAGCAGTTCTTC

d_gene: TRBD2
j_gene: TRBJ2-7
abundance: once
v_gene: TRBV28
CDR3aa: CASTPGGSAYEQYF
CDR3nt: TGTGCCAGCACCCCGGGGGGGTCGGCCTACGAGCAGTACTTC

d_gene: -
j_gene: TRBJ1-1
abundance: -
v_gene: TRBV19
CDR3aa: CASSIGIVNTEAFF
CDR3nt: TGTGCCAGTAGTATCGGTATAGTGAACACTGAAGCTTTCTTT

d_gene: -
j_gene: TRBJ1-1
abundance: -
v_gene: TRBV30
CDR3aa: CAWSVVSNTEAFF
CDR3nt: TGTGCCTGGAGTGTAGTAAGCAACACTGAAGCTTTCTTT

d_gene: TRBD1
j_gene: TRBJ2-2
abundance: -
v_gene: TRBV10-3
CDR3aa: CAISWTGAAGELFF
CDR3nt: TGTGCCATCAGTTGGACAGGGGCGGCCGGGGAGCTGTTTTTT

d_gene: TRBD1
j_gene: TRBJ1-5
abundance: -
v_gene: TRBV4-1
CDR3aa: CASSQPGTESNQPQHF
CDR3nt: TGCGCCAGCAGCCAGCCTGGGACAGAAAGCAATCAGCCCCAGCATTTT